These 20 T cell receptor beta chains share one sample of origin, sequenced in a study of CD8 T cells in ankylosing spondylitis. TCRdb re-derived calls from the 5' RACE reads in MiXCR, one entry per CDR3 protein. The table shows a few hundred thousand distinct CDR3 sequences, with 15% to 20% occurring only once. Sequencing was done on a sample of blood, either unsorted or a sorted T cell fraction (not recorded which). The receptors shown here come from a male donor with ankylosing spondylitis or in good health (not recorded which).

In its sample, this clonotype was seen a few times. The CDR3 DNA reads TGTGCCAGTAGTACGGGACTCCGGTGGAGGCAGTACTTC. Translating gives CASSTGLRWRQYF. V usage is TRBV19 and J usage is TRBJ2-7; D is possibly TRBD2 (6 bases). V lost 4 bases to trimming and J lost 9 bases, with 16 bases between them. Looked up from germline, CDR1 is LNHDA and CDR2 is SQIVND (reference sequence). The CDR3 consists of 13 residues.

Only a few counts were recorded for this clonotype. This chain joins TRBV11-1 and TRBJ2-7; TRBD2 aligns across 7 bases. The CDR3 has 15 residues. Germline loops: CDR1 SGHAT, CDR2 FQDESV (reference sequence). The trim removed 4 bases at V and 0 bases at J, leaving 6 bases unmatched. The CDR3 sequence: CASSSTSANSYEQYF. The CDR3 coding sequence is TGTGCCAGCAGCTCCACTAGCGCCAACTCCTACGAGCAGTACTTC. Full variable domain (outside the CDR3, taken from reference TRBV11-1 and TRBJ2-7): EAEVAQSPRYKITEKSQAVAFWCDPISGHATLYWYRQILGQGPELLVQFQDESVVDDSQLPKDRFSAERLKGVDSTLKIQPAELGDSAMYLCASSSTSANSYEQYFGPGTRLTVT.

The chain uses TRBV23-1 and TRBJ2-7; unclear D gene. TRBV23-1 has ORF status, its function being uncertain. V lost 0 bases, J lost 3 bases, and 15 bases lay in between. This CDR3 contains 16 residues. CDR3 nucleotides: TGCGCCAGCAGTCAATCAGACCGGGTGTACCACTACGAGCAGTACTTC. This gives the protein CASSQSDRVYHYEQYF.

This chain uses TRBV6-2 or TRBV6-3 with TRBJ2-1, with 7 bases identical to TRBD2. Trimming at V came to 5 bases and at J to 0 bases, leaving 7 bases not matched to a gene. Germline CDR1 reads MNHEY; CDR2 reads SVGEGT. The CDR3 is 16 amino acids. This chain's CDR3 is CASSGLAGSSYNEQFF. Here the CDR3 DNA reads TGTGCCAGCAGTGGGTTAGCGGGTAGCTCCTACAATGAGCAGTTCTTC.

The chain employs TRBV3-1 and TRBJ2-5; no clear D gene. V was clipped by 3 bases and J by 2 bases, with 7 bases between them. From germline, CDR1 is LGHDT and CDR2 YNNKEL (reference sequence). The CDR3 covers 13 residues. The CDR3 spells CASSQLLQETQYF. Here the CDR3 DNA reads TGTGCCAGCAGCCAGTTATTGCAAGAGACCCAGTACTTC.

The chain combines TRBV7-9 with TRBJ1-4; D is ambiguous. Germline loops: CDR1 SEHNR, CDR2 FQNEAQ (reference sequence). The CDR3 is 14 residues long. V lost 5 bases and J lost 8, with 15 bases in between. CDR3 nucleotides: TGTGCCAGCAGCCAAAATGGGTTTAACGAAAAACTGTTTTTT. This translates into CASSQNGFNEKLFF.

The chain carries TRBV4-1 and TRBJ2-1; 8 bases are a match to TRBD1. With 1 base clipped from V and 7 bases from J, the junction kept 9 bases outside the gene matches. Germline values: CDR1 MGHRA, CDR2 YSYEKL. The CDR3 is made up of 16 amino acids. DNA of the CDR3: TGCGCCAGCAGCCAAGGTCCGCAGGGGGCCGGGAATGAGCAGTTCTTC. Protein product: CASSQGPQGAGNEQFF.

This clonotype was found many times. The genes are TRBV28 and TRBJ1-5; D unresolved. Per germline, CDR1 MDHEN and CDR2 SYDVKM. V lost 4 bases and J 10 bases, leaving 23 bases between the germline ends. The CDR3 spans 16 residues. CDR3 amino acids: CASSSTGVAAMGPQHF. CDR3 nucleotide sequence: TGTGCCAGCAGTTCAACCGGGGTCGCGGCAATGGGACCCCAGCATTTT.

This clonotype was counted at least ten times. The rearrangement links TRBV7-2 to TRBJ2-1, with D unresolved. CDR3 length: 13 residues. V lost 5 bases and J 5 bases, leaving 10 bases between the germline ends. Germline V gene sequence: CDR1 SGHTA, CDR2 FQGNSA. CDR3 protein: CASSPDRDNEQFF. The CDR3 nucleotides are TGTGCCAGCAGCCCTGACCGTGACAATGAGCAGTTCTTC. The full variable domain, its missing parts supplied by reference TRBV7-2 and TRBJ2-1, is GAGVSQSPSNKVTEKGKDVELRCDPISGHTALYWYRQSLGQGLEFLIYFQGNSAPDKSGLPSDRFSAERTGGSVSTLTIQRTQQEDSAVYLCASSPDRDNEQFFGPGTRLTVL.

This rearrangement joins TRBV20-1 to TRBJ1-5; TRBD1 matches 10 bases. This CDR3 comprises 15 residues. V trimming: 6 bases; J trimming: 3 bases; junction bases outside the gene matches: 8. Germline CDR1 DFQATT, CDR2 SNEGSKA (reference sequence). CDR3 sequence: CSANTGQGINQPQHF. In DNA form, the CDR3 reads TGCAGTGCAAACACGGGACAGGGGATCAATCAGCCCCAGCATTTT.

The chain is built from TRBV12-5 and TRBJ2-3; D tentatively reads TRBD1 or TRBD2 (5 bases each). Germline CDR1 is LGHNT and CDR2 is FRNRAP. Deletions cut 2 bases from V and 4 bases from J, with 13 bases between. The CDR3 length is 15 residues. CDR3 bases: TGTGCTAGTGGTTTGACCCCCCGAGGGGCAGATACGCAGTATTTT. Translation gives CASGLTPRGADTQYF.

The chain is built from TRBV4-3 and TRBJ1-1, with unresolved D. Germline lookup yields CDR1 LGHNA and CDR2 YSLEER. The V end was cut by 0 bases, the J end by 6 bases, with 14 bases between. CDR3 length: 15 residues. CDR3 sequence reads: CASSQDPGTSAEAFF. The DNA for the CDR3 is TGCGCCAGCAGCCAAGATCCAGGCACGTCGGCTGAAGCTTTCTTT.

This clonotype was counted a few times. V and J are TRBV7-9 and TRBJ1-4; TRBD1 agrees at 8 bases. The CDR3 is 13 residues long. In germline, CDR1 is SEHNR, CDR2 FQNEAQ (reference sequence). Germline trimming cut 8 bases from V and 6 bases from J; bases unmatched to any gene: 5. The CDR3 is CASLRGPDEKLFF. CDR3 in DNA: TGTGCCAGCCTCAGGGGGCCGGATGAAAAACTGTTTTTT.

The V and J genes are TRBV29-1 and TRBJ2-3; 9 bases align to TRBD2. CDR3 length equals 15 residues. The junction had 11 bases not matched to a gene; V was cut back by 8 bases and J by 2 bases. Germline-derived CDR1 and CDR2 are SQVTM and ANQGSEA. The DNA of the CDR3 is TGCAGCCTTATCCAGCGGGAGGACCCCACAGATACGCAGTATTTT. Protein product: CSLIQREDPTDTQYF.

In DNA, the CDR3 is TGTGCCAGCAGCGCTAGCGGGACAGAGACCCAGTACTTC. This gives the protein CASSASGTETQYF. The chain is built from TRBV6-4 and TRBJ2-5; 9 nucleotides align to TRBD2. Germline trimming cut 6 bases from V and 4 bases from J; bases unmatched to any gene: 3. The germline gives CDR1 MRHNA, CDR2 SNTAGT. CDR3 length: 13 residues.

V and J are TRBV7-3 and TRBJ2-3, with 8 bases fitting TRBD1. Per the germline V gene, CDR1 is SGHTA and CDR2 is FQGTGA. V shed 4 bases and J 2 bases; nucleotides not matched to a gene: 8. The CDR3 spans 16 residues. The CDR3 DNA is TGTGCCAGCAGCTCACCGGGACAGGAAATCACAGATACGCAGTATTTT. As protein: CASSSPGQEITDTQYF.

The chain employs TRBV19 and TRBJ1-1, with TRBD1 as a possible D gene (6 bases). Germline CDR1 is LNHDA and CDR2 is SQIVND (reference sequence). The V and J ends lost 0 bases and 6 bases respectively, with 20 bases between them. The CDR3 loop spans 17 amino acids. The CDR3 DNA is TGTGCCAGTAGTATAGATATTTTGCAGGGGAGTTGGGCTGAAGCTTTCTTT. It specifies CASSIDILQGSWAEAFF.

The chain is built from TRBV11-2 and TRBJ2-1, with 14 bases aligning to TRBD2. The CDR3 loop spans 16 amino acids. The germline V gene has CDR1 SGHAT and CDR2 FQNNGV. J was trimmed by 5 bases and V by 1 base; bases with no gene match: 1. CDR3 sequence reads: CASSLAGLAGDNEQFF. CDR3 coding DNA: TGTGCCAGCAGCTTAGCGGGACTAGCGGGGGACAATGAGCAGTTCTTC. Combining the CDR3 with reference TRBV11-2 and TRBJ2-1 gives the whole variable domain EAGVAQSPRYKIIEKRQSVAFWCNPISGHATLYWYQQILGQGPKLLIQFQNNGVVDDSQLPKDRFSAERLKGVDSTLKIQPAKLEDSAVYLCASSLAGLAGDNEQFFGPGTRLTVL.

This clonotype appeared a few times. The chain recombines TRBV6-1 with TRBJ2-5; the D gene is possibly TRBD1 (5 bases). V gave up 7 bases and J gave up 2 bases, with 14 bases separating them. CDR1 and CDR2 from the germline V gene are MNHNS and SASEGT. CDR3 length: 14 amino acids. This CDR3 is CASTLGRGQETQYF. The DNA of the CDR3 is TGTGCCAGCACCCTAGGTAGGGGACAAGAGACCCAGTACTTC.

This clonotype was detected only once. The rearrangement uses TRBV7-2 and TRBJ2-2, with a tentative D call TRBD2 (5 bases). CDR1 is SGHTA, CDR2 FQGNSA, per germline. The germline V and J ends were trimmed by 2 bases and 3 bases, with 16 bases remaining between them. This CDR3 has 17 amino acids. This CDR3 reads CASSLIVGLDYTGELFF. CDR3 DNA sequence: TGTGCCAGCAGCTTAATCGTCGGACTCGATTACACCGGGGAGCTGTTTTTT.